Listed here are 19 T cell receptor beta chains from one sample, sequenced in a study of tumor and adjacent non-tumor tissue in lung cancer. The library came from three nested PCR rounds adapted from ARM-PCR protocols. TCRdb reanalysed the multiplex PCR reads using MiXCR and keeps one entry per CDR3 protein. The sample has 75,000 to 100,000 distinct CDR3 sequences; 67% are singletons. The template was RNA from unsorted bulk tissue. The sequencing input was lung tumor tissue. The origin of the receptors is a man aged 55 to 70 with non-small cell lung cancer.

At least ten counts were recorded for this clonotype. The V gene is TRBV6-1, the J gene TRBJ2-3; 12 bases align to TRBD2. The germline V gene encodes CDR1 MNHNS and CDR2 SASEGT. The trim removed 5 bases at V and 3 bases at J, leaving 3 bases unmatched. The CDR3 spans 15 residues. CDR3 DNA: TGTGCCAGCAGTTTGACTAGCGGGAGTACAGATACGCAGTATTTT. Its translation: CASSLTSGSTDTQYF.

A note on this clonotype: A read error may produce the germline difference seen at one junction end. The V call is TRBV6-1, the J call TRBJ2-3; D may be TRBD2 (6 bases). Germline CDR1 and CDR2: MNHNS and SASEGT. The CDR3 is 14 residues long. Here the CDR3 reads CVSTVADGVDTQYF. DNA of the CDR3: TGTGTCAGCACCGTAGCGGATGGCGTAGATACGCAGTATTTT.

This clonotype was observed a handful of times. This may be a read error: a much more frequent sequence differs by one nucleotide. The V and J genes are TRBV5-4 and TRBJ2-1; a possible D gene is TRBD1 (6 bases). CDR3 size: 13 residues. Germline V gives CDR1 SGHNT, CDR2 YYREEE (reference sequence). The CDR3 region has the DNA TGTGCCAGCAGCGGGGACACCTACAATGGGCAGTTCTTC. This gives the protein CASSGDTYNGQFF. The full variable domain, completed using reference TRBV5-4 and TRBJ2-1, is ETGVTQSPTHLIKTRGQQVTLRCSSQSGHNTVSWYQQALGQGPQFIFQYYREEENGRGNFPPRFSGLQFPNYSSELNVNALELDDSALYLCASSGDTYNGQFFGPGTRLTVL.

As concerns this clonotype: The junction departs from the called germline gene at one end, perhaps through a read error. V gene TRBV28 combines with J gene TRBJ2-7; D is perhaps TRBD1 (7 bases). This CDR3 is 12 amino acids long. Germline CDR1 reads MDHEN; CDR2 reads SYDVKM. This chain's CDR3 is CTSRGTAREQYF. DNA for the CDR3: TGTACCAGCAGGGGGACTGCCCGGGAGCAGTACTTC.

In the case of this clonotype: The CDR3 end shows no conserved phenylalanine or tryptophan, and so a read error is likely. This rearrangement joins TRBV12-3 or TRBV12-4 to TRBJ1-1; no clear D. There are 14 residues in the CDR3. CDR3 DNA: TGTGCCAGCAGTTTAGCTGGAGAGAACATTGAAGCTTTCTTA. Its translation: CASSLAGENIEAFL.

Concerning this clonotype: This clone may be a read error of a much larger clone one base away. This chain uses TRBV5-1 with TRBJ2-1; 7 bases line up with TRBD2. The J segment lost 10 bases and the V segment lost 4 bases, leaving 11 bases of the junction unmatched. Looked up from germline, CDR1 is SGHRS and CDR2 is YFSETQ. This CDR3 has 14 residues. The CDR3 nucleotides read TGCGCCAGCAGCATTTATGGGAGGGGAGACGAGCAGTTCTTC. Encoded protein: CASSIYGRGDEQFF. The full variable domain, with the rest looked up from reference TRBV5-1 and TRBJ2-1, is KAGVTQTPRYLIKTRGQQVTLSCSPISGHRSVSWYQQTPGQGLQFLFEYFSETQRNKGNFPGRFSGRQFSNSRSEMNVSTLELGDSALYLCASSIYGRGDEQFFGPGTRLTVL.

Turning to this clonotype: Compared with germline, one end of the junction differs, possibly owing to a read error. This sequence joins TRBV6-2 or TRBV6-3 and TRBJ2-1, with TRBD1 as a possible D gene (6 bases). The CDR3 runs 14 residues. Germline assignment: CDR1 MNHEY and CDR2 SVGEGT. The DNA of the CDR3 is TGTGCCAACAGTTTGAGGGGGAACATCAATGAGCAGTTCTTC. Translated, it gives CANSLRGNINEQFF.

The chain has TRBV6-1 and TRBJ2-1, with 14 bases aligning to TRBD2. V trimming: 9 bases; J trimming: 8 bases; junction bases outside the gene matches: 6. CDR1 and CDR2 (germline): MNHNS, SASEGT. The CDR3 runs to 14 residues. Here the CDR3 DNA reads TGTGCCAGTAGGACTAGCGGGAGGTCCTATGAGCAGTTCTTC. Its protein is CASRTSGRSYEQFF.

There are a few counts of this clonotype. V usage is TRBV6-2 or TRBV6-3 and J usage is TRBJ2-1; the D is unclear. V lost 7 bases and J 13 bases, leaving 20 bases between the germline ends. CDR3 size: 13 residues. CDR1 MNHEY and CDR2 SVGEGT come from the germline V gene. This chain's CDR3 is CASNLRLDGDQFF. The CDR3 nucleotides read TGTGCCAGCAACCTCCGCTTAGACGGTGATCAGTTCTTC.

A remark on this clonotype: This may be a read error, as it is one base from a much larger clone. The chain joins TRBV28 to TRBJ2-2; TRBD2 matches at 13 bases. From germline, CDR1 is MDHEN and CDR2 SYDVKM. CDR3 length: 17 residues. The CDR3 is CAISRRGLAGPFGELFF. The DNA for the CDR3 is TGTGCCATCAGTCGTCGGGGACTAGCGGGACCTTTCGGGGAGCTGTTTTTT.

As concerns this clonotype: In this CDR3 the conserved last residue, phenylalanine or tryptophan, is missing, so a read error is likely. The chain uses TRBV4-2 and TRBJ2-5; 10 bases align to TRBD2. The trim removed 2 bases at V and 1 base at J, leaving 16 bases unmatched. Germline V gene lookup returns CDR1 LGHNA and CDR2 YNFKEQ. CDR3 size: 20 residues. The CDR3 loop is CASSQIPPGGASGSQETQYS. As DNA, the CDR3 is TGTGCCAGCAGCCAAATTCCCCCCGGTGGTGCTAGCGGGAGCCAAGAGACCCAGTACTCA.

The J gene is TRBJ2-1, the V gene TRBV11-1, with TRBD1 identical over 7 bases. The CDR3 is 15 residues long. The germline gives CDR1 SGHAT, CDR2 FQDESV (reference sequence). Trimming took 4 bases from V and 12 from J; bases not matched to a gene: 15. CDR3 amino acids: CASSSQTGSYDVQFF. The CDR3, as DNA: TGTGCCAGCAGCTCCCAGACAGGGTCCTACGATGTGCAGTTCTTC.

On this clonotype itself: The missing conserved phenylalanine or tryptophan at the end of this CDR3 makes a read error likely. The rearrangement joins TRBV4-2 to TRBJ1-6, with D uncertain. CDR1 and CDR2 (germline): LGHNA, YNFKEQ. The ends were cut back, 0 bases at V and 9 bases at J, with 9 bases in the middle. The CDR3 runs to 14 residues. CDR3 loop: CASSQDGSSSPLHL. The CDR3, as DNA: TGTGCCAGCAGCCAAGATGGCAGTAGTTCACCCCTCCACCTT.

The sample holds one count of this clonotype. The conserved closing phenylalanine or tryptophan is absent in this CDR3, likely reflecting a read error. The rearrangement uses TRBV7-2 and TRBJ2-5, with D maybe TRBD1 (6 bases). V was cut by 1 base and J by 0 bases, with 18 bases left in between. CDR1 is SGHTA, CDR2 FQGNSA, per germline. The CDR3 totals 18 residues. This chain's CDR3 is CASSLEVGDMKYQETQYL. CDR3 in DNA: TGTGCCAGCAGCTTAGAGGTGGGGGACATGAAGTACCAAGAGACCCAGTACTTA.

This clonotype appeared a few times. This is likely a read error, given that the CDR3 carries no conserved phenylalanine or tryptophan at its end. The limits of the CDR3 on the DNA are not certain, so only TCRdb's listed CDR3 is given. The chain recombines TRBV11-3 with TRBJ2-7; the DNA was not compared with TRBD2, the D call given in the table. Germline assignment: CDR1 SGHNT and CDR2 YENEEA. The CDR3 is 15 residues long, ends included. CDR3 residues: CGSRRASGSSYEHYL.

This clonotype was detected only once. The V gene is TRBV11-1, the J gene TRBJ1-1; D might be TRBD1 (6 bases). Germline V CDR1 and CDR2: SGHAT, FQDESV (reference sequence). The CDR3 covers 15 residues. Trimming shortened V by 5 bases and J by 0 bases, and 13 bases separated the two germline ends. The CDR3 DNA reads TGTGCCAGCAGCCCGGCGGGGACAATGAACACTGAAGCTTTCTTT. Translating gives CASSPAGTMNTEAFF.

This clonotype was seen repeatedly, ten times or more. This chain uses TRBV5-5 with TRBJ2-1; D assignment may be TRBD1 or TRBD2 (5 bases each). The CDR3 is 13 residues long. With 1 base removed from V and 7 bases from J, the gap between germline ends came to 9 bases. In germline, CDR1 is SGHKS, CDR2 YYEKEE (reference sequence). The CDR3: CASSLSWGNEQFF. The CDR3 DNA follows: TGTGCCAGCAGCTTGAGTTGGGGGAATGAGCAGTTCTTC.

This clonotype occurred many times. The chain links TRBV5-1 to TRBJ1-1; the D is unclear. Germline CDR1 is SGHRS and CDR2 is YFSETQ. The CDR3 has 13 amino acids. V shed 1 base and J shed 2 bases, with 6 bases lying between them. CDR3: CASSLIINTEAFF. CDR3 sequence (DNA): TGCGCCAGCAGCTTGATTATAAACACTGAAGCTTTCTTT.

This chain joins TRBV20-1 and TRBJ2-2, with D unclear. CDR3 length equals 14 residues. V was trimmed by 6 bases and J by 8 bases, leaving 19 bases between them. Germline CDR1 is DFQATT and CDR2 is SNEGSKA (reference sequence). The CDR3 DNA follows: TGCAGTGCACAAATCGGGCCCAGCACTGGGGAGCTGTTTTTT. Its translation: CSAQIGPSTGELFF.